The 16 T cell receptor beta chains below come from one sample, sequenced in a study of CD8 T cells in ankylosing spondylitis. TCRdb re-analysed the 5' RACE reads in MiXCR, keeping a single row per CDR3 protein. The profile shows hundreds of thousands of distinct CDR3 sequences, roughly 32% of them singletons. The sequencing input was blood, either unsorted or a sorted T cell fraction (not recorded which). All receptors derive from a male donor with ankylosing spondylitis or in good health (not recorded which).

This clonotype has only a few counts. The chain is built from TRBV10-3 and TRBJ1-1; 9 bases are a match to TRBD1. Germline-derived CDR1 and CDR2 are ENHRY and SYGVKD. The trim removed 11 bases at V and 1 base at J, leaving 5 bases unmatched. The CDR3 consists of 13 residues. CDR3 coding DNA: TGTGCCTCCAGGACAGGGGCGAACACTGAAGCTTTCTTT. Its protein is CASRTGANTEAFF.

This chain joins TRBV10-2 and TRBJ2-7; TRBD2 agrees at 11 bases. Germline V CDR1 and CDR2: WSHSY, SAAADI. With 5 bases clipped from V and 2 bases from J, the junction kept 5 bases outside the gene matches. This CDR3 spans 15 amino acids. In DNA form, the CDR3 reads TGCGCCAGCAGTCTGACTAGCGGGGCGACCTACGAGCAGTACTTC. This sequence encodes CASSLTSGATYEQYF.

The J gene is TRBJ2-1, the V gene TRBV9; the D gene is possibly TRBD1 (6 bases). Germline V gene lookup returns CDR1 SGDLS and CDR2 YYNGEE. V gave up 0 bases and J gave up 6 bases, with 16 bases separating them. The length of the CDR3 is 16 residues. CDR3 coding DNA: TGTGCCAGCAGCGTAGGACCACTTGGACAGATCAATGAGCAGTTCTTC. This gives the protein CASSVGPLGQINEQFF.

This sequence joins TRBV6-4 and TRBJ2-3; D could derive from TRBD1 or TRBD2 (5 bases each). Germline CDR1 MRHNA, CDR2 SNTAGT. V lost 3 bases to trimming and J lost 1 base, with 8 bases between them. This CDR3 comprises 14 residues. In nucleotides, the CDR3 is TGTGCCAGCAGTGAACTAGGGGGCACAGATACGCAGTATTTT. Translated, it gives CASSELGGTDTQYF.

The chain links TRBV15 to TRBJ1-2; D ambiguous. CDR3 size: 13 residues. Germline loops: CDR1 LNHNV, CDR2 YYDKDF (reference sequence). Trimming left V 1 base short and J 8 bases short, with 11 bases between. The DNA of the CDR3 is TGTGCCACCAGCAGAGCGTCGAGTGACGGCTACACCTTC. It translates to CATSRASSDGYTF.

This clonotype has just a few counts. The chain uses TRBV15 and TRBJ2-7; 8 nucleotides agree with TRBD1. The length of the CDR3 is 14 residues. After removal of 4 bases from V and 0 bases from J, the junction contained 2 bases not matched to a gene. The germline V gene encodes CDR1 LNHNV and CDR2 YYDKDF (reference sequence). CDR3 DNA sequence: TGTGCCACCAGCACAGGGACAGGCTCCTACGAGCAGTACTTC. It translates to CATSTGTGSYEQYF.

The J gene is TRBJ1-1, the V gene TRBV5-1; D perhaps matches TRBD1 (5 bases). V was cut by 0 bases and J by 1 base, with 13 bases left in between. CDR1 and CDR2 (germline): SGHRS, YFSETQ. The CDR3 is 16 residues long. The CDR3 nucleotides read TGCGCCAGCAGCTTGGCGACGGGACTGCCGAACACTGAAGCTTTCTTT. It translates to CASSLATGLPNTEAFF.

This CDR3 reads CASSPRGAGKNIQYF. The CDR3 bases are TGTGCCAGCAGCCCCAGGGGGGCCGGCAAAAACATTCAGTACTTC. This chain joins TRBV3-1 and TRBJ2-4; a possible D gene is TRBD1 (7 bases). The CDR3 loop spans 15 amino acids. Germline V gene lookup returns CDR1 LGHDT and CDR2 YNNKEL (reference sequence). V was pared by 4 bases and J by 3 bases, with 13 bases between. The full variable domain, its missing parts supplied by reference TRBV3-1 and TRBJ2-4, is DTAVSQTPKYLVTQMGNDKSIKCEQNLGHDTMYWYKQDSKKFLKIMFSYNNKELIINETVPNRFSPKSPDKAHLNLHINSLELGDSAVYFCASSPRGAGKNIQYFGAGTRLSVL.

This clonotype was recorded a few times. The chain couples TRBV7-3 to TRBJ2-3; D is uncertain. Trimming stripped 3 bases from V and 1 base from J, with 11 bases between. This CDR3 is built from 15 residues. Germline values: CDR1 SGHTA, CDR2 FQGTGA. CDR3 residues: CASSLTPRGTDTQYF. In DNA form, the CDR3 reads TGTGCCAGCAGCTTGACACCTCGGGGCACAGATACGCAGTATTTT.

The chain combines TRBV29-1 with TRBJ1-5, with D maybe TRBD1 (6 bases). CDR3 length: 12 amino acids. The V gene lost 4 bases and the J gene lost 3 bases, with 7 bases spanning the gap. CDR1 SQVTM and CDR2 ANQGSEA come from the germline V gene. CDR3 amino acids: CSVGQVNQPQHF. The CDR3 DNA reads as TGCAGCGTTGGACAGGTCAATCAGCCCCAGCATTTT.

This clonotype was seen once. The rearrangement joins TRBV20-1 to TRBJ1-5; D is uncertain. The V gene lost 2 bases and the J gene lost 5 bases, with 10 bases spanning the gap. CDR3 length equals 13 residues. Germline V gene data show CDR1 as DFQATT and CDR2 as SNEGSKA (reference sequence). The CDR3 DNA sequence: TGCAGTGCTAGACATATGGTTGATCAGCCCCAGCATTTT. Its translation is CSARHMVDQPQHF.

V gene TRBV12-3 or TRBV12-4 combines with J gene TRBJ1-5; possible D gene TRBD1, 5 bases. Between the trimmed V and J ends, which lost 5 bases and 3 bases, there was a span of 14 bases. The CDR3 runs 15 residues. The CDR3 loop is CASSPLQGDNQPQHF. The CDR3 coding sequence is TGTGCCAGCAGTCCCCTTCAGGGTGACAATCAGCCCCAGCATTTT.

A few counts support this clonotype. The chain employs TRBV12-3 or TRBV12-4 and TRBJ2-1; 16 nucleotides line up with TRBD2. V shed 5 bases, J shed 5 bases, and the junction held 6 bases outside the gene matches. The CDR3 sequence is 17 residues long. The CDR3 bases are TGTGCCAGCAGTCCGGGACTAGCGGGGGGGCGGAACAATGAGCAGTTCTTC. Translated, it gives CASSPGLAGGRNNEQFF.

This clonotype was seen only a few times. The chain carries TRBV13 and TRBJ2-7; D may correspond to TRBD1 or TRBD2 (6 bases each). This CDR3 has 15 amino acids. Trimming took off 6 bases at V and 4 bases at J, with 19 bases between the two ends. Germline V gene sequence: CDR1 PRHDT, CDR2 FYEKMQ (reference sequence). CDR3 bases: TGTGCCAGCAGGGGGGGATCGGAGGGGGGTTACGAGCAGTACTTC. Protein: CASRGGSEGGYEQYF.

The chain is built from TRBV19 and TRBJ2-1; tentatively, D is TRBD2 (6 bases). Germline V lookup: CDR1 LNHDA, CDR2 SQIVND (reference sequence). CDR3 length equals 16 residues. V was trimmed by 5 bases and J by 0 bases, leaving 14 bases between them. The CDR3 loop reads CASSPKAGGSYNEQFF. Written as DNA, the CDR3 is TGTGCCAGTAGTCCAAAAGCGGGCGGCTCCTACAATGAGCAGTTCTTC.

This clonotype has just a few counts. The genes are TRBV4-1 and TRBJ2-5, with 7 nucleotides matching TRBD2. Per the germline V gene, CDR1 is MGHRA and CDR2 is YSYEKL. The CDR3 extends over 15 amino acids. V lost 1 base, J lost 1 base, and 3 bases stayed unmatched. The CDR3 DNA reads as TGCGCCAGCAGCCAAGGAGCGGGGTCCCAAGAGACCCAGTACTTC. Translating it yields CASSQGAGSQETQYF.